The rows below give T cell receptor beta chains drawn from one sample of a study of T cell clonotyping in hematopoietic cell transplantation. Sequencing was performed with immunoSEQ multiplex PCR; in TCRdb, only in-frame clones are kept and a portion is missing. Of around 7,000 clones in the sample, roughly 88% were seen once. Material: peripheral blood mononuclear cells, obtained before stem cell transplant. The source of these receptors is a man aged 25 to 45 with acute myeloid leukemia. Some clones in this sample may be carry-over from other donors' samples. Both conserved end residues are part of each CDR3. Part of the rows lack a size; the others show once, few, many or a class for expanded clones.

v_call	j_call	clone_size	cdr3_aa
TRBV7-2	TRBJ2-3	once	CASSLDSTDTQYF
TRBV9	TRBJ1-1	few	CASSVVSRNTEAFF
TRBV14	TRBJ2-7	.	CASSPLGLSYEQYF
TRBV30	TRBJ2-7	.	CAWTPAGRPGEQYF
TRBV9	TRBJ1-5	.	CASSAEYSNQPQHF
TRBV2	TRBJ2-5	.	CASSDGTSGNQETQYF
TRBV14	TRBJ2-5	.	CASSEMGETQYF
TRBV6-4	TRBJ2-6	.	CASSENPGANVLTF
TRBV29-1	TRBJ2-1	few	CSGRAGGLYNEQFF
TRBV25-1	TRBJ1-1	.	CASSETGLSEAFF
TRBV6-6	TRBJ2-7	.	CASTLGGPPYEQYF
TRBV7-8	TRBJ1-2	.	CASSFGSGQASGYTF
TRBV4-2	TRBJ2-4	.	CASSQDQGSFNIQYF
TRBV11-2	TRBJ2-3	.	CASSIATSGSLLDTQYF
TRBV2	TRBJ1-2	.	CASSALTDNYGYTF
TRBV5-1	TRBJ2-3	.	CASSLEVAGTDTQYF
TRBV19	TRBJ1-2	.	CASSHTRRVNGYTF
TRBV6-5	TRBJ2-1	.	CASSYSVGEYNEQFF
TRBV30	TRBJ1-2	.	CAWSSSGQPFNYGYTF
TRBV30	TRBJ1-2	.	CAWSPGGGYTF
TRBV20-1	TRBJ1-1	few	CSARDRGEAFF
TRBV5-4	TRBJ2-1	.	CASSLTRGGKYNEQFF
TRBV5-4	TRBJ2-7	.	CASSSGLTSKNRDEQYF
TRBV2	TRBJ2-2	.	CASGAGGTGELFF
TRBV29-1	TRBJ2-7	.	CSVATLAGVLDEQYF
TRBV5-4	TRBJ1-1	few	CASSLGWSNTEAFF
TRBV6-6	TRBJ1-5	.	CASSVSTAQLPQHF
TRBV25-1	TRBJ1-3	.	CASTPGDTIYF
TRBV27	TRBJ1-1	.	CASSGTTMNTEAFF
TRBV2	TRBJ1-4	.	CASSEARLRRQGVEKLFF
TRBV9	TRBJ1-1	.	CASSLGTGGNTEAFF
TRBV1	TRBJ2-3	.	CTSRTSGGPSTDTQYF
TRBV7-3	TRBJ1-1	.	CASSLNQGGTEAFF
TRBV6-5	TRBJ2-7	.	CASSYLAEGYEQYF
TRBV5-1	TRBJ1-4	.	CASSLEGATNEKLFF
TRBV30	TRBJ2-5	.	CAWSSQETQYF
TRBV28	TRBJ1-3	.	CASSSQNSGNTIYF
TRBV14	TRBJ2-3	.	CASSQDFRGLADTQYF
TRBV25-1	TRBJ1-5	.	CASSEGQRSNQPQHF
TRBV30	TRBJ1-5	.	CAWSPGGDNQPQHF
TRBV2	TRBJ2-7	once	CATGRGEQYF
TRBV28	TRBJ2-7	few	CASSVGQGYEQYF
TRBV5-1	TRBJ1-4	.	CASSLLPTSATNEKLFF
TRBV10-3	TRBJ2-7	.	CAISEGQGDNEQYF
TRBV9	TRBJ2-1	.	CASSVEGLYYNEQFF